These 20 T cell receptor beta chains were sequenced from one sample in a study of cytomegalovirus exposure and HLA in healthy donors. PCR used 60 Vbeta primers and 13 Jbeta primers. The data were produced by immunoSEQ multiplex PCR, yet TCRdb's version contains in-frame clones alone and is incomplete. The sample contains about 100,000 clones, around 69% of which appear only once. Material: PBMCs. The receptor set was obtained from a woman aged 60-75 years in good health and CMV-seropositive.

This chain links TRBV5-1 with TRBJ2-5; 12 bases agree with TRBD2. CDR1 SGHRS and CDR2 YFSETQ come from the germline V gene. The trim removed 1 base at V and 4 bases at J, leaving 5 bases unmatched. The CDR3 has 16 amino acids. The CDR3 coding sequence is TGCGCCAGCAGCTTGTTACTAGCGGGAGGAAGAGAGACCCAGTACTTC. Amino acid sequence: CASSLLLAGGRETQYF.

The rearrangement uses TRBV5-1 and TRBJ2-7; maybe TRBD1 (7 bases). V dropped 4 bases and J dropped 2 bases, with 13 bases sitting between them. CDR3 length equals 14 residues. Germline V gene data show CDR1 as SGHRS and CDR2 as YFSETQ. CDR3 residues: CASSQGGSAYEQYF. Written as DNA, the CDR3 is TGCGCCAGCAGCCAGGGGGGATCTGCCTACGAGCAGTACTTC.

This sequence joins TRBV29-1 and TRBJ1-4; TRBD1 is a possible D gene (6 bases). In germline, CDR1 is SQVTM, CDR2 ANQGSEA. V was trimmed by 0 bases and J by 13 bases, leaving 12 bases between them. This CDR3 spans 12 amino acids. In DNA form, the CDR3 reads TGCAGCGTTGAAGATCGGGGAGGGGGACTGTTTTTT. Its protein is CSVEDRGGGLFF.

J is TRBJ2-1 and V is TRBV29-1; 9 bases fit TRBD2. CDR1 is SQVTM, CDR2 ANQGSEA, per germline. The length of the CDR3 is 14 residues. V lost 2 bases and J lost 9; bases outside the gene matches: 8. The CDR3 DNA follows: TGCAGCGTTGAACTATTAGCGGGAGACTTTGAGCAGTTCTTC. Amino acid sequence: CSVELLAGDFEQFF.

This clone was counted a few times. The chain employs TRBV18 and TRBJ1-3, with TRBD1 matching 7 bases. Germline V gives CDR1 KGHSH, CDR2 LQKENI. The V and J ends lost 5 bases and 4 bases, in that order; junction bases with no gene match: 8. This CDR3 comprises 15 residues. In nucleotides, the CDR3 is TGTGCCAGCTCAGACAGGGAAGAATACGGAAACACCATATATTTT. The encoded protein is CASSDREEYGNTIYF.

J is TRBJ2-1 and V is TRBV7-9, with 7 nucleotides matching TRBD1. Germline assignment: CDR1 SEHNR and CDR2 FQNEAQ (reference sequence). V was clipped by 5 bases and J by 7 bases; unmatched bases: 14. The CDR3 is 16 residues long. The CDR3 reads CASSPQTGPRVNEQFF. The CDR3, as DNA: TGTGCCAGCAGCCCCCAGACAGGGCCGAGGGTTAATGAGCAGTTCTTC.

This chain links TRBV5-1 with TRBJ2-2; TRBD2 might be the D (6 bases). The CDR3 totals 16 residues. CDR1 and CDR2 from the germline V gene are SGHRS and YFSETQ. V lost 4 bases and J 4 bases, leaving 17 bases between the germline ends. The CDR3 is CASSPEVGAGTGELFF. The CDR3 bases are TGCGCCAGCAGCCCGGAGGTGGGAGCGGGCACCGGGGAGCTGTTTTTT. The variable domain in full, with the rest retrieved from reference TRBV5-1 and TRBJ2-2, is KAGVTQTPRYLIKTRGQQVTLSCSPISGHRSVSWYQQTPGQGLQFLFEYFSETQRNKGNFPGRFSGRQFSNSRSEMNVSTLELGDSALYLCASSPEVGAGTGELFFGEGSRLTVL.

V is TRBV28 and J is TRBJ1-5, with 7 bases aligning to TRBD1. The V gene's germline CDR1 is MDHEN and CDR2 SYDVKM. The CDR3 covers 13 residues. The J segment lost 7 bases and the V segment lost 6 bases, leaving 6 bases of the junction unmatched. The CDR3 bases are TGTGCCAGCAGACAGGGGACACTCCAGCCCCAGCATTTT. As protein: CASRQGTLQPQHF. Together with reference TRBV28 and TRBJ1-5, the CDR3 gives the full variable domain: DVKVTQSSRYLVKRTGEKVFLECVQDMDHENMFWYRQDPGLGLRLIYFSYDVKMKEKGDIPEGYSVSREKKERFSLILESASTNQTSMYLCASRQGTLQPQHFGDGTRLSIL.

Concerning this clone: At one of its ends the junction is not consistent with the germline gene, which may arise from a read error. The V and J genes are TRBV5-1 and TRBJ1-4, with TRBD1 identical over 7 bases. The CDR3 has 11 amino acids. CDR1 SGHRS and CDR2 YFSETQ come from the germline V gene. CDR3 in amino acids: CASSSPRTGPF. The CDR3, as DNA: TGCGCCAGCAGCTCCCCCCGGACAGGTCCTTTT.

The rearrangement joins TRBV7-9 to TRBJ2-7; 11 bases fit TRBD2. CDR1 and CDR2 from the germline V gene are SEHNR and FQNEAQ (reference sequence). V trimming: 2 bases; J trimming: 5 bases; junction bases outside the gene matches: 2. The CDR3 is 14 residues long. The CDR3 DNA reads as TGTGCCAGCAGCTTACTAGCGGGAGGTCACGAGCAGTACTTC. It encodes CASSLLAGGHEQYF.

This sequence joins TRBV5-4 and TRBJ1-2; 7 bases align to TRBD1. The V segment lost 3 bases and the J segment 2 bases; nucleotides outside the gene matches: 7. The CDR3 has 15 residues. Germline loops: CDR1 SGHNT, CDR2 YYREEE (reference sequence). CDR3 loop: CASSSGTEFNYGYTF. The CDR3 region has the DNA TGTGCCAGCAGCTCTGGGACAGAGTTCAACTATGGCTACACCTTC.

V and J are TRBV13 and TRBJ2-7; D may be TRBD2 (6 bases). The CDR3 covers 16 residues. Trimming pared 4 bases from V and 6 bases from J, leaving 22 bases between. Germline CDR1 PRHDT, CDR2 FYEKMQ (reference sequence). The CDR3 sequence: CASSSRPGLTGLEQYF. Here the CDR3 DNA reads TGTGCCAGCAGCTCCCGTCCGGGACTTACGGGTCTCGAGCAGTACTTC.

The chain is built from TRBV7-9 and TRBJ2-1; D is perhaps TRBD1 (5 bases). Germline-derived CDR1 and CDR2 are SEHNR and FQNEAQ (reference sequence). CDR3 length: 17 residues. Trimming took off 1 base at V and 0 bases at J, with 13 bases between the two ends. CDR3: CASSLGVGASSYNEQFF. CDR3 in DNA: TGTGCCAGCAGCTTAGGGGTAGGGGCATCCTCCTACAATGAGCAGTTCTTC.

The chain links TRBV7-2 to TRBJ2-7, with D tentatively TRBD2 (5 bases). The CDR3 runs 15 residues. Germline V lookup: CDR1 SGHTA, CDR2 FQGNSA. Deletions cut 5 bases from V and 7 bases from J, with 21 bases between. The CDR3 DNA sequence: TGTGCCAGCAGCACCCTCTCCGGGCTAGCAGGAGAGCAGTACTTC. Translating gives CASSTLSGLAGEQYF.

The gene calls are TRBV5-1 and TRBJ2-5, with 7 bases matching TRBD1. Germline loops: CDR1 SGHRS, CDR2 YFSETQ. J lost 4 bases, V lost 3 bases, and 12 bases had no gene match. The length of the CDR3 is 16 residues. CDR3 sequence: CASSWMTGWNRETQYF. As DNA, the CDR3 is TGCGCCAGCAGCTGGATGACAGGGTGGAATCGAGAGACCCAGTACTTC. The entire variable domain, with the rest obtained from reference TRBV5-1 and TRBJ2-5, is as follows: KAGVTQTPRYLIKTRGQQVTLSCSPISGHRSVSWYQQTPGQGLQFLFEYFSETQRNKGNFPGRFSGRQFSNSRSEMNVSTLELGDSALYLCASSWMTGWNRETQYFGPGTRLLVL.

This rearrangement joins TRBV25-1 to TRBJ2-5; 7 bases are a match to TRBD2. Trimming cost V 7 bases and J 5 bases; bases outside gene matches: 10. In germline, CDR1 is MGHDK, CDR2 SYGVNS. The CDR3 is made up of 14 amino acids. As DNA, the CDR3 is TGTGCCAGCAAGGCTAGCGGCGGAGGTGAGACCCAGTACTTC. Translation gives CASKASGGGETQYF. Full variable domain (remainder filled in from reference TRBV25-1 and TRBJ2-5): EADIYQTPRYLVIGTGKKITLECSQTMGHDKMYWYQQDPGMELHLIHYSYGVNSTEKGDLSSESTVSRIRTEHFPLTLESARPSHTSQYLCASKASGGGETQYFGPGTRLLVL.

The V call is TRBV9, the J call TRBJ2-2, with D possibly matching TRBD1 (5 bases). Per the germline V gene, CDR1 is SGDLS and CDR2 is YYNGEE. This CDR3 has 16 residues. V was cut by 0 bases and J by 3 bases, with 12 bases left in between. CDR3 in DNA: TGTGCCAGCAGCGTAGCAGGTTCAGGGCACACCGGGGAGCTGTTTTTT. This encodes CASSVAGSGHTGELFF.

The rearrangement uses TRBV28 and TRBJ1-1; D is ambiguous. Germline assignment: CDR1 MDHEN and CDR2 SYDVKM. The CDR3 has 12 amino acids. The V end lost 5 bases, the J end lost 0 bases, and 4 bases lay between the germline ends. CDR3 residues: CASSVMNTEAFF. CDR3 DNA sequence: TGTGCCAGCAGTGTCATGAACACTGAAGCTTTCTTT.

Here the CDR3 DNA reads TGTGCCAGCAGCTTACAGGGGGCTTATGGGGAGCTGTTTTTT. Protein: CASSLQGAYGELFF. The chain is built from TRBV5-5 and TRBJ2-2, with 9 positions matching TRBD1. Germline-derived CDR1 and CDR2 are SGHKS and YYEKEE (reference sequence). The CDR3 has 14 residues. V was pared by 2 bases and J by 8 bases, with 4 bases of the junction left unmatched.

DNA for the CDR3: TGTGCCTGGACTAGCGGGAGCGCAGATACGCAGTATTTT. This translates into CAWTSGSADTQYF. V usage is TRBV30 and J usage is TRBJ2-3, with 10 bases lining up with TRBD2. Per the germline V gene, CDR1 is GTSNPN and CDR2 is SVGIG (reference sequence). The J segment lost 4 bases and the V segment lost 4 bases, leaving 2 bases of the junction unmatched. The CDR3 runs 13 residues. Drawing the rest from reference TRBV30 and TRBJ2-3, the complete variable domain is SQTIHQWPATLVQPVGSPLSLECTVEGTSNPNLYWYRQAAGRGLQLLFYSVGIGQISSEVPQNLSASRPQDRQFILSSKKLLLSDSGFYLCAWTSGSADTQYFGPGTRLTVL.